A single sample is the source of the 29 T cell receptor beta chains below, sequenced in a study of T-cell reconstitution after alpha-beta-depleted transplantation in children. The TCRbeta library incorporated unique molecular identifiers. One entry per CDR3 protein results from TCRdb running MiXCR on the PCR reads. The sample lists nearly 400,000 distinct CDR3 sequences; over 20% were seen once. The sample in question was PBMCs from the stem cell graft donor, obtained from the stem cell graft. All receptors come from a human donor who donated a stem cell graft to a child with acute myeloid leukemia.

In its sample, this clonotype was seen a few times. The V call is TRBV20-1, the J call TRBJ2-3, with TRBD2 identical over 11 bases. After removal of 5 bases from V and 5 bases from J, the junction contained 6 bases not matched to a gene. Germline V gene sequence: CDR1 DFQATT, CDR2 SNEGSKA (reference sequence). CDR3 length: 14 amino acids. The CDR3 protein is CSAYTSGRGDTQYF. The CDR3 DNA follows: TGCAGTGCTTACACTAGCGGGAGAGGAGATACGCAGTATTTT.

This clonotype was detected ten times or more. The chain carries TRBV5-4 and TRBJ2-2, with D uncertain. CDR1 SGHNT and CDR2 YYREEE come from the germline V gene (reference sequence). V shed 4 bases and J shed 3 bases, with 7 bases lying between them. This CDR3 has 13 amino acids. CDR3 loop: CASSPADTGELFF. The CDR3 nucleotides read TGTGCCAGCAGCCCCGCCGACACCGGGGAGCTGTTTTTT.

In its sample, this clonotype was seen many times. V gene TRBV4-2 combines with J gene TRBJ2-1; 7 nucleotides line up with TRBD2. CDR1 is LGHNA, CDR2 YNFKEQ, per germline. CDR3 length equals 16 residues. After removal of 1 base from V and 8 bases from J, the junction contained 11 bases not matched to a gene. The CDR3 region is CASSQVASGQRDEQFF. The CDR3 region has the DNA TGTGCCAGCAGCCAAGTCGCTAGCGGCCAGAGGGATGAGCAGTTCTTC.

This clonotype came up many times. The chain uses TRBV20-1 and TRBJ1-5; D not resolved. The CDR3 length is 13 residues. V lost 3 bases to trimming and J lost 6 bases, with 12 bases between them. CDR1 and CDR2 from the germline V gene are DFQATT and SNEGSKA (reference sequence). This chain's CDR3 is CSASIGSGQPQHF. The CDR3, as DNA: TGCAGTGCTAGTATAGGGAGCGGTCAGCCCCAGCATTTT.

This chain links TRBV7-9 with TRBJ2-1, with D unresolved. V was clipped by 7 bases and J by 5 bases, with 21 bases between them. Germline values: CDR1 SEHNR, CDR2 FQNEAQ (reference sequence). The CDR3 loop spans 16 amino acids. The CDR3 sequence: CASMTTGRPSDNEQFF. The CDR3 DNA reads TGTGCCAGCATGACAACCGGCCGACCTTCCGACAATGAGCAGTTCTTC.

Only a few counts were recorded for this clonotype. This chain uses TRBV12-3 or TRBV12-4 with TRBJ2-3; D tentatively fits TRBD1 or TRBD2 (5 bases each). The V gene lost 9 bases and the J gene lost 0 bases, with 19 bases spanning the gap. The CDR3 is 16 amino acids. In DNA form, the CDR3 reads TGTGCCAGTATCCTGTGGGGAGAGGGGAGCACAGATACGCAGTATTTT. Its translation: CASILWGEGSTDTQYF.

This chain uses TRBV27 with TRBJ2-2; TRBD1 agrees at 10 bases. Unmatched junction bases numbered 2, after V lost 3 bases and J lost 4 bases. This CDR3 has 15 amino acids. CDR1 MNHEY and CDR2 SMNVEV come from the germline V gene (reference sequence). CDR3: CASSLGTGVTGELFF. CDR3 DNA sequence: TGTGCCAGCAGTTTGGGGACAGGGGTCACCGGGGAGCTGTTTTTT.

The sample holds many counts of this clonotype. CDR3 sequence reads: CASRPGTGDNSPLHF. Here the CDR3 DNA reads TGTGCCAGCAGACCCGGGACAGGGGATAATTCACCCCTCCACTTT. V is TRBV12-3 or TRBV12-4 and J is TRBJ1-6; 10 positions match TRBD1. J gave up 5 bases and V 6 bases, and 4 bases lay outside the gene matches. This CDR3 is built from 15 residues.

This clonotype has more than one count but fewer than ten. CDR3 nucleotide sequence: TGTGCCAGCAGCTTAATCCGGCAGGCGAACACTGAAGCTTTCTTT. As protein: CASSLIRQANTEAFF. The chain is built from TRBV7-3 and TRBJ1-1; D ambiguous. Germline V gene sequence: CDR1 SGHTA, CDR2 FQGTGA. The CDR3 consists of 15 residues. V dropped 1 base and J dropped 1 base, with 10 bases sitting between them.

This clonotype was counted only a few times. CDR3 bases: TGTGCCAGCAGATTCGGGACAGGGTCCTACGAGCAGTACTTC. Protein product: CASRFGTGSYEQYF. The chain couples TRBV12-3 or TRBV12-4 to TRBJ2-7, with 9 bases identical to TRBD1. V was clipped by 6 bases and J by 1 base; unmatched bases: 4. CDR3 length equals 14 residues.

The chain links TRBV20-1 to TRBJ2-7; 12 bases line up with TRBD2. V dropped 3 bases and J dropped 3; count of bases not matched to a gene: 6. CDR3 length: 15 amino acids. The germline CDR1 and CDR2 sequences are DFQATT and SNEGSKA (reference sequence). CDR3 amino acids: CSASIGLAGHYEQYF. CDR3 sequence (DNA): TGCAGTGCTAGTATAGGACTAGCGGGACACTACGAGCAGTACTTC.

V usage is TRBV15 and J usage is TRBJ2-7, with 8 bases lining up with TRBD2. V trimming: 0 bases; J trimming: 6 bases; junction bases outside the gene matches: 7. CDR1 is LNHNV and CDR2 is YYDKDF in the germline V gene (reference sequence). The CDR3 is 15 amino acids. CDR3: CATSRDSGKLGEQYF. The CDR3 DNA is TGTGCCACCAGCAGAGATAGCGGGAAGCTAGGCGAGCAGTACTTC.

This clonotype was counted between two and nine times. The chain joins TRBV6-1 to TRBJ2-1, with 8 bases matching TRBD2. The CDR3 has 14 amino acids. Germline V lookup: CDR1 MNHNS, CDR2 SASEGT. After removal of 7 bases from V and 5 bases from J, the junction contained 7 bases not matched to a gene. The CDR3 sequence is CASTPSGPHNEQFF. In DNA form, the CDR3 reads TGTGCCAGCACCCCTAGCGGGCCCCACAATGAGCAGTTCTTC.

The sample holds a few counts of this clonotype. V usage is TRBV10-3 and J usage is TRBJ2-1, with 11 bases identical to TRBD2. V was clipped by 3 bases and J by 5 bases; unmatched bases: 9. The length of the CDR3 is 17 residues. CDR1 is ENHRY and CDR2 is SYGVKD in the germline V gene. This CDR3 is CAISDRGLAGRDNEQFF. In nucleotides, the CDR3 is TGTGCCATCAGTGATCGAGGACTAGCGGGCCGAGACAATGAGCAGTTCTTC.

This clonotype was counted between two and nine times. J is TRBJ2-7 and V is TRBV12-3 or TRBV12-4; no reliable D call. This CDR3 spans 12 amino acids. Trimming removed 4 bases from V and 3 bases from J, with 7 bases in between. The CDR3 protein is CASSSPYYEQYF. Here the CDR3 DNA reads TGTGCCAGCAGTTCCCCGTACTACGAGCAGTACTTC.

The chain carries TRBV3-1 and TRBJ1-2; no clear D gene. The CDR3 extends over 13 amino acids. Germline V gene data show CDR1 as LGHDT and CDR2 as YNNKEL (reference sequence). V lost 0 bases, J lost 8 bases, and 10 bases lay in between. Here the CDR3 reads CASSQDAPLGYTF. CDR3 coding DNA: TGTGCCAGCAGCCAAGATGCCCCTTTAGGCTACACCTTC.

This clonotype was recorded at least ten times. This sequence joins TRBV12-3 or TRBV12-4 and TRBJ2-3, with TRBD2 identical over 12 bases. The CDR3 runs 19 residues. Trimming took 3 bases from V and 0 from J; bases not matched to a gene: 10. CDR3 in amino acids: CASSLADGLAGRSTDTQYF. As DNA, the CDR3 is TGTGCCAGCAGTTTGGCGGATGGACTAGCGGGGCGTAGCACAGATACGCAGTATTTT.

This clonotype was recorded many times. The V gene is TRBV29-1, the J gene TRBJ2-5, with a tentative D call TRBD1 (6 bases). V was pared by 5 bases and J by 5 bases, with 15 bases between. The CDR3 runs to 13 residues. Germline V lookup: CDR1 SQVTM, CDR2 ANQGSEA. CDR3 residues: CSVTGQLSETQYF. The CDR3 nucleotides read TGCAGCGTTACAGGACAGCTCAGTGAGACCCAGTACTTC.

This chain uses TRBV12-3 or TRBV12-4 with TRBJ2-2; no clear D gene. This CDR3 is built from 14 residues. Trimming cost V 6 bases and J 2 bases, with 10 bases left between them. As DNA, the CDR3 is TGTGCCAGCAGGACCGGGTCTAACACCGGGGAGCTGTTTTTT. As protein: CASRTGSNTGELFF.

This clonotype came up many times. The chain joins TRBV20-1 to TRBJ2-3; D is possibly TRBD1 (6 bases). V dropped 2 bases and J dropped 2 bases, with 17 bases sitting between them. CDR3 length: 16 amino acids. In germline, CDR1 is DFQATT, CDR2 SNEGSKA (reference sequence). CDR3 residues: CSARTRQASVTDTQYF. CDR3 coding DNA: TGCAGTGCTAGAACCCGACAGGCCTCGGTCACAGATACGCAGTATTTT.

V gene TRBV6-2 or TRBV6-3 combines with J gene TRBJ2-2; no clear D gene. The length of the CDR3 is 12 residues. In germline, CDR1 is MNHEY, CDR2 SVGEGT. V was clipped by 3 bases and J by 6 bases, with 5 bases between them. Here the CDR3 DNA reads TGTGCCAGCAGTTATTTGTCCGGGGAGCTGTTTTTT. The encoded protein is CASSYLSGELFF.

This chain connects TRBV12-3 or TRBV12-4 to TRBJ2-1, with a tentative D call TRBD1 (5 bases). Trimming removed 5 bases from V and 7 bases from J, with 6 bases in between. The CDR3 has 11 residues. The CDR3 here is CASSAGNEQFF. The DNA of the CDR3 is TGTGCCAGCAGTGCAGGGAATGAGCAGTTCTTC.

V is TRBV7-9 and J is TRBJ2-7, with 7 bases fitting TRBD1. V was clipped by 5 bases and J by 7 bases; unmatched bases: 11. The CDR3 sequence is 14 residues long. Germline CDR1 and CDR2: SEHNR and FQNEAQ (reference sequence). The CDR3 coding sequence is TGTGCCAGCAGCCCCGGGACAGACCTTAGGGAGCAGTACTTC. It yields the protein CASSPGTDLREQYF.

The chain is built from TRBV5-1 and TRBJ2-5; tentatively, D is TRBD1 (6 bases). There are 13 residues in the CDR3. Trimming took 6 bases from V and 4 from J, leaving 13 bases between them. Germline CDR1 SGHRS, CDR2 YFSETQ. Here the CDR3 reads CASTPGGGETQYF. In nucleotides, the CDR3 is TGCGCCAGCACCCCTGGGGGCGGAGAGACCCAGTACTTC.

The chain has TRBV29-1 and TRBJ2-4; 8 nucleotides align to TRBD2. Per germline, CDR1 SQVTM and CDR2 ANQGSEA. The CDR3 runs 15 residues. Trimming took 7 bases from V and 1 from J; bases not matched to a gene: 9. The CDR3 is CSAEKREWAKNIQYF. CDR3 bases: TGCAGCGCGGAAAAGCGGGAGTGGGCCAAAAACATTCAGTACTTC.

This clonotype was seen more than once but under ten times. The J gene is TRBJ2-7, the V gene TRBV28; 7 bases line up with TRBD1. With V trimmed by 3 bases and J by 0 bases, 5 bases remained unmatched. CDR1 and CDR2 from the germline V gene are MDHEN and SYDVKM. The CDR3 covers 15 residues. The CDR3 spells CASSFGDRVSYEQYF. Written as DNA, the CDR3 is TGTGCCAGCAGTTTTGGGGACAGAGTCTCCTACGAGCAGTACTTC.

Details on this clonotype: A much more abundant neighbour one base away suggests this may be a read error. The J gene is TRBJ1-2, the V gene TRBV20-1; D is uncertain. The V gene lost 4 bases and the J gene lost 3 bases, with 6 bases spanning the gap. CDR1 and CDR2 from the germline V gene are DFQATT and SNEGSKA (reference sequence). CDR3 length equals 11 residues. The DNA of the CDR3 is TGCAGTGCTATCCTGGACTATGGCTACACCTTC. It encodes CSAILDYGYTF.

This clonotype was picked up a small number of times. The chain couples TRBV12-3 or TRBV12-4 to TRBJ2-2; tentatively, D is TRBD1 (5 bases). The CDR3 length is 15 residues. V shed 5 bases and J shed 5 bases, with 15 bases lying between them. The CDR3, as DNA: TGTGCCAGCAGTCAATCGTACAGGTATACCGGGGAGCTGTTTTTT. This translates into CASSQSYRYTGELFF.

This sequence joins TRBV20-1 and TRBJ2-7; a possible D gene is TRBD2 (5 bases). CDR3 length: 14 residues. In germline, CDR1 is DFQATT, CDR2 SNEGSKA (reference sequence). V lost 2 bases to trimming and J lost 0 bases, with 11 bases between them. Here the CDR3 DNA reads TGCAGTGCTAGAAGAGGGCCGAGCTCCTACGAGCAGTACTTC. Protein sequence: CSARRGPSSYEQYF.